This record concerns one T cell receptor beta chain sequence. The entry originates in a study of T cells after somatic rescue of genetic block. Using immunoSEQ multiplex PCR, the repertoire was profiled, and TCRdb retains in-frame clones only, with some absent. The sample carries about 72,000 clones, approximately 91% recorded once. V dropped 6 bases and J dropped 0; count of bases not matched to a gene: 1. The CDR3 has 14 amino acids. Per germline, CDR1 LGHNA and CDR2 YNFKEQ. Source material: peripheral blood mononuclear cells (PBMCs). The rearrangement joins TRBV4-2 to TRBJ2-2, with 7 nucleotides matching TRBD1. The clonotype comes from a man aged 25-45 years. The CDR3: CASRGTANTGELFF. The CDR3 nucleotides are TGTGCCAGCAGGGGGACAGCGAACACCGGGGAGCTGTTTTTT.